This T cell receptor beta chain emerged from a study of long-term antiretroviral therapy in people with HIV. Study-wide results and limits: From about 2003 to 2018, blood was obtained, possibly while participants received older ART regimens. The study collected no data on ART adherence, viral resistance or therapy changes.

This clone was counted a single time. Its specificity is unknown. Researchers ran immunoSEQ v3.0 at survey level. Method: immunoSEQ multiplex PCR; TCRdb's copy keeps in-frame clones and lacks some. This sample carries some 12,000 clones, around 84% of them seen once, and the ten largest clones take under 15%. Sample: unsorted PBMCs, taken 1.2 years after starting antiretroviral therapy. The TCR originated in a man aged 35 to 55 with HIV.

DNA for the CDR3: TGTGCCAGCAGCCAAACCGGGACAGGGGTTACCGAGCAGTACTTC. Translating it yields CASSQTGTGVTEQYF. V usage is TRBV6-5 and J usage is TRBJ2-7; 10 positions match TRBD1. Germline lookup yields CDR1 MNHEY and CDR2 SVGAGI. Unmatched junction bases numbered 11, after V lost 6 bases and J lost 6 bases. The CDR3 loop spans 15 amino acids.